The 21 T cell receptor beta chains presented below share a single source sample, sequenced in a study of T cell changes during pregnancy in multiple sclerosis. This table comes from immunoSEQ multiplex PCR, and its TCRdb copy is limited to in-frame clones, with some not included. The repertoire consists of 18,000 or so clones, with approximately 87% occurring once and the leading ten covering approximately 13%. The sequencing here drew on CD8+ T cells from peripheral blood mononuclear cells, taken in the third trimester of pregnancy. Source of these receptors: a female donor in good health, enrolled as a control in a pregnancy study.

The chain couples TRBV27 to TRBJ1-1, with D hard to call. V gave up 4 bases and J gave up 0 bases, with 9 bases separating them. The CDR3 sequence is 14 residues long. CDR1 is MNHEY and CDR2 is SMNVEV in the germline V gene (reference sequence). The chain's CDR3 is CASSSWEVNTEAFF. In DNA form, the CDR3 reads TGTGCCAGCAGTTCCTGGGAGGTGAACACTGAAGCTTTCTTT.

The rearrangement joins TRBV19 to TRBJ2-3; D remains unclear. This CDR3 spans 13 amino acids. V lost 2 bases, J lost 2 bases, and 5 bases lay in between. From germline, CDR1 is LNHDA and CDR2 SQIVND (reference sequence). CDR3 DNA: TGTGCCAGTAGTATAATAGCCACAGATACGCAGTATTTT. It yields the protein CASSIIATDTQYF.

The V and J genes are TRBV6-6 and TRBJ1-5, with D possibly matching TRBD1 (5 bases). Trimming took off 2 bases at V and 4 bases at J, with 9 bases between the two ends. The CDR3 spans 14 residues. Germline V lookup: CDR1 MNHNY, CDR2 SVGAGI (reference sequence). The CDR3 DNA follows: TGTGCCAGCAGTTACGGGGCAGGTAATCAGCCCCAGCATTTT. It specifies CASSYGAGNQPQHF.

The rearrangement links TRBV21-1 to TRBJ2-7; the table's D gene call, TRBD1, was not cross checked with the DNA. TRBV21-1 is a known pseudogene. The CDR3 extends over 16 amino acids. CDR3 DNA sequence: TGTGCCAGCAGCCCCACCGGTCGCAACAGGGGCTTCGAGCAGTACTTC. Translating it yields CASSPTGRNRGFEQYF.

The sample holds a few counts of this clone. The CDR3 coding sequence is TGTGCCATAAACCAGGGAGGTAGCAATCAGCCCCAGCATTTT. Its translation is CAINQGGSNQPQHF. V and J are TRBV10-3 and TRBJ1-5, with D perhaps TRBD1 (5 bases). The V gene's germline CDR1 is ENHRY and CDR2 SYGVKD. CDR3 size: 14 residues. V lost 9 bases, J lost 0 bases, and 12 bases lay in between.

This sequence joins TRBV7-9 and TRBJ2-1; D is ambiguous. Germline V gives CDR1 SEHNR, CDR2 FQNEAQ (reference sequence). The CDR3 consists of 11 residues. V was pared by 3 bases and J by 16 bases, with 13 bases between. The CDR3 coding sequence is TGTGCCAGCAGCTTCTCCCCCTCCTACTTCTTC. Translated, it gives CASSFSPSYFF.

The chain uses TRBV11-2 and TRBJ1-5; the D is unclear. There are 15 residues in the CDR3. CDR1 is SGHAT, CDR2 FQNNGV, per germline. V was cut by 1 base and J by 3 bases, with 10 bases left in between. Here the CDR3 reads CASSLGVTLNQPQHF. CDR3 nucleotide sequence: TGTGCCAGCAGCTTAGGAGTAACTCTCAATCAGCCCCAGCATTTT.

In this sample, this clone turned up once. The V call is TRBV7-9, the J call TRBJ1-2; 8 bases fit TRBD1. Germline V gene data show CDR1 as SEHNR and CDR2 as FQNEAQ (reference sequence). J was trimmed by 3 bases and V by 5 bases; bases with no gene match: 8. The CDR3 has 15 residues. The CDR3, as DNA: TGTGCCAGCAGCCACCGGGACAGGACCTACTATGGCTACACCTTC. It yields the protein CASSHRDRTYYGYTF. Full variable domain (remainder filled in from reference TRBV7-9 and TRBJ1-2): DTGVSQNPRHKITKRGQNVTFRCDPISEHNRLYWYRQTLGQGPEFLTYFQNEAQLEKSRLLSDRFSAERPKGSFSTLEIQRTEQGDSAMYLCASSHRDRTYYGYTFGSGTRLTVV.

The rearrangement uses TRBV7-9 and TRBJ2-7; TRBD2 aligns across 11 bases. CDR1 SEHNR and CDR2 FQNEAQ come from the germline V gene (reference sequence). The CDR3 spans 15 residues. V lost 2 bases to trimming and J lost 4 bases; unmatched junction nucleotides: 4. The CDR3 DNA reads as TGTGCCAGCAGCTTAACTAGCGGGAGCATGTACGAGCAGTACTTC. This encodes CASSLTSGSMYEQYF.

This clone was seen just once. The rearrangement links TRBV4-2 to TRBJ2-7, with TRBD2 as a possible D gene (6 bases). The CDR3 covers 16 residues. CDR1 LGHNA and CDR2 YNFKEQ come from the germline V gene. Deletions cut 0 bases from V and 2 bases from J, with 14 bases between. The chain's CDR3 is CASSQDLGAGPYEQYF. CDR3 nucleotide sequence: TGTGCCAGCAGCCAAGATTTGGGCGCGGGACCCTACGAGCAGTACTTC.

This clone occurred a few times. The rearrangement uses TRBV28 and TRBJ2-5; 10 bases fit TRBD2. V shed 3 bases and J 5 bases; nucleotides not matched to a gene: 12. CDR3 length: 17 residues. Per germline, CDR1 MDHEN and CDR2 SYDVKM. The CDR3 spells CASSFPTGLAEIETQYF. The CDR3 DNA reads as TGTGCCAGCAGTTTCCCTACCGGACTAGCGGAAATCGAGACCCAGTACTTC.

This CDR3 is CASSDASHNYGYTF. CDR3 nucleotide sequence: TGTGCCAGCAGTGACGCGAGTCATAACTATGGCTACACCTTC. This chain uses TRBV25-1 with TRBJ1-2; D uncertain. This CDR3 is 14 amino acids long. Between the trimmed V and J ends, which lost 3 bases and 1 base, there was a span of 9 bases. CDR1 and CDR2 from the germline V gene are MGHDK and SYGVNS.

The chain's CDR3 is CASIVQGDEKLFF. In DNA form, the CDR3 reads TGTGCCAGCATTGTGCAGGGCGATGAAAAACTGTTTTTT. The chain carries TRBV2 and TRBJ1-4; possible D gene TRBD1, 5 bases. Germline CDR1 and CDR2: SNHLY and FYNNEI. The length of the CDR3 is 13 residues. V dropped 7 bases and J dropped 6 bases, with 12 bases sitting between them.

In the case of this clone: A junction boundary mismatches the germline segment, possibly from a read error. The chain has TRBV9 and TRBJ1-3, with a possible D match to TRBD1 (5 bases). Germline V CDR1 and CDR2: SGDLS, YYNGEE. The CDR3 is 14 residues long. CDR3 sequence: CTSSETDSGNTIYF. CDR3 nucleotides: TGTACCAGCAGCGAGACAGACTCTGGAAACACCATATATTTT.

The V and J genes are TRBV4-1 and TRBJ2-7; D gene ambiguous. The germline CDR1 and CDR2 sequences are MGHRA and YSYEKL. This CDR3 has 11 amino acids. Trimming removed 0 bases from V and 6 bases from J, with 3 bases in between. This CDR3 is CASSQDREQYF. The CDR3 DNA reads as TGCGCCAGCAGCCAAGATCGCGAGCAGTACTTC.

In DNA form, the CDR3 reads TGTGCCAGCAGTTTAATTGGGCAGGGGGGATCCAGAAATGAAAAACTGTTTTTT. The encoded protein is CASSLIGQGGSRNEKLFF. The V call is TRBV27, the J call TRBJ1-4; TRBD1 agrees at 7 bases. Per germline, CDR1 MNHEY and CDR2 SMNVEV (reference sequence). V gave up 2 bases and J gave up 5 bases; unmatched junction bases: 14. This CDR3 is 18 amino acids long.

This clone has only one observation. The gene calls are TRBV13 and TRBJ1-6; 8 bases align to TRBD1. This CDR3 has 16 residues. Germline V CDR1 and CDR2: PRHDT, FYEKMQ (reference sequence). V dropped 0 bases and J dropped 7; count of bases not matched to a gene: 5. The DNA for the CDR3 is TGTGCCAGCAGCTTAGGGCAGGGGGCGGTAAATTCACCCCTCCACTTT. Translated, it gives CASSLGQGAVNSPLHF.

J is TRBJ2-7 and V is TRBV28; 9 positions match TRBD1. J was trimmed by 4 bases and V by 3 bases; bases with no gene match: 7. CDR1 MDHEN and CDR2 SYDVKM come from the germline V gene. The CDR3 is 15 amino acids. Written as DNA, the CDR3 is TGTGCCAGCAGTTTCAAGGACAGGGGTGGGTACGAGCAGTACTTC. It translates to CASSFKDRGGYEQYF.

This clone was counted only a few times. The chain couples TRBV7-9 to TRBJ1-1; D uncertain. V lost 5 bases, J lost 2 bases, and 3 bases lay in between. Looked up from germline, CDR1 is SEHNR and CDR2 is FQNEAQ (reference sequence). This CDR3 comprises 11 residues. The CDR3 sequence: CASSLNTEAFF. The CDR3 coding sequence is TGTGCCAGCAGCCTTAACACTGAAGCTTTCTTT.

V usage is TRBV5-4 and J usage is TRBJ2-3, with 7 bases aligning to TRBD2. Germline V gives CDR1 SGHNT, CDR2 YYREEE (reference sequence). CDR3 length equals 16 residues. V shed 0 bases, J shed 3 bases, and the junction held 7 bases outside the gene matches. CDR3 sequence: CASSLGRGGSTDTQYF. For the CDR3, the DNA is TGTGCCAGCAGCTTGGGACGGGGCGGGAGTACAGATACGCAGTATTTT.

The gene calls are TRBV6-1 and TRBJ1-1, with D perhaps TRBD1 (6 bases). Looked up from germline, CDR1 is MNHNS and CDR2 is SASEGT. CDR3 size: 15 residues. V was cut by 4 bases and J by 5 bases, with 17 bases left in between. CDR3 sequence (DNA): TGTGCCAGCAGTGCCAAATCAGGGGAAGGAACTGAAGCTTTCTTT. The encoded protein is CASSAKSGEGTEAFF.